The entry below describes one T cell receptor (beta chain). Its cognate antigen is unknown. The method was immunoSEQ multiplex PCR; TCRdb's version includes in-frame clones alone and lacks a portion of them. There are under 95,000 clones in the sample; about 94% occur only once, and over 0.25% lies in the top ten. This specimen belongs to a study of siplizumab effects on memory and regulatory T cells. Study-level points and caveats: Naive T cells were seen as more diverse than memory cells and as major alloresponse contributors.

Germline V gene lookup returns CDR1 LNHDA and CDR2 SQIVND (reference sequence). With 1 base clipped from V and 2 bases from J, the junction kept 1 base outside the gene matches. The CDR3 consists of 14 residues. The gene calls are TRBV19 and TRBJ2-7; 8 bases are shared with TRBD1. This sequence originates from a human donor in good health. Sequences were obtained from non-Treg CD4+ T cells sorted from blood. The DNA of the CDR3 is TGTGCCAGTAGTATAGGACAGGGGACCTACGAGCAGTACTTC. Translated: CASSIGQGTYEQYF.